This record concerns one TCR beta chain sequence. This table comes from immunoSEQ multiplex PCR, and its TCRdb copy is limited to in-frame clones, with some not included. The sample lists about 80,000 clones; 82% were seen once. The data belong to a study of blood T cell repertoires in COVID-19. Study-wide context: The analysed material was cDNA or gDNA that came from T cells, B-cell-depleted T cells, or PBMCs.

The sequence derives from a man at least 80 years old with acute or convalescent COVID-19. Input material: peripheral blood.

The DNA for the CDR3 is TGTGCCAGCAGTCCACAGGTTAACACTGAAGCTTTCTTT. It codes for CASSPQVNTEAFF. The J gene is TRBJ1-1, the V gene TRBV2, with D tentatively TRBD1 (5 bases). Per the germline V gene, CDR1 is SNHLY and CDR2 is FYNNEI. V was clipped by 5 bases and J by 2 bases, with 9 bases between them. CDR3 length: 13 residues.